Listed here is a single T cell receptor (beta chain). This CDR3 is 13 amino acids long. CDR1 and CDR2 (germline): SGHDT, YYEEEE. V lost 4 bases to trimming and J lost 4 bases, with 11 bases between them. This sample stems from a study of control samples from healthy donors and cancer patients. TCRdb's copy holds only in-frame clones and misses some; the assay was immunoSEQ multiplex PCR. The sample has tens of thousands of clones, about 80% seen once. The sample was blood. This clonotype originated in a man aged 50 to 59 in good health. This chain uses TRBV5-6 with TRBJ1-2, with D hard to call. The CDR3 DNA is TGTGCCAGCAGCCGACACGAGATCTATGGCTACACCTTC. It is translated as CASSRHEIYGYTF. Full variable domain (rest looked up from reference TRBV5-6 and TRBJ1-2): DAGVTQSPTHLIKTRGQQVTLRCSPKSGHDTVSWYQQALGQGPQFIFQYYEEEERQRGNFPDRFSGHQFPNYSSELNVNALLLGDSALYLCASSRHEIYGYTFGSGTRLTVV.